This T cell receptor (beta chain) came from a study of CD8 T cells in Susac syndrome. This CDR3 comprises 15 residues. Germline-derived CDR1 and CDR2 are MGHRA and YSYEKL. With V trimmed by 4 bases and J by 5 bases, 8 bases remained unmatched. It was with random hexamers that roughly 0.45 to 1 ug RNA was reverse transcribed. TCRdb re-called the immunoSEQ multiplex PCR reads through MiXCR, storing one row per CDR3 protein. Altogether a few hundred thousand distinct CDR3 sequences are present, roughly 93% being singletons, with the ten largest covering around 0.067%. This clonotype was sampled from a human donor with multiple sclerosis. The chain carries TRBV4-1 and TRBJ2-3; 8 nucleotides line up with TRBD2. Sequencing input: CD4+ T cells from PBMCs. The CDR3 loop is CASSPPLAGEDTQYF. The CDR3 DNA is TGCGCCAGCAGCCCTCCGCTAGCGGGCGAAGATACGCAGTATTTT.